This T cell receptor (beta chain) was profiled in a study of blood T cell repertoires in COVID-19. On the study more broadly: There were acute and convalescent COVID-19 samples, and they came from the United States, Italy and Spain. Sample material is recorded as cDNA or gDNA derived from T cells, B-cell-depleted T cells, or PBMCs.

This CDR3 spans 12 amino acids. Trimming stripped 3 bases from V and 6 bases from J, with 8 bases between. Clones were read by immunoSEQ multiplex PCR, and TCRdb kept only the in-frame ones, dropping some. The top ten hold about 2.1% of the sample, which has around 420,000 clones, around 90% seen once. Sequences were obtained from PBMCs or T cells enriched from blood (not recorded which). The receptor was isolated from a woman between 35 and 50 years old with acute COVID-19. The J gene is TRBJ1-1, the V gene TRBV12-3 or TRBV12-4, with D perhaps TRBD1 (6 bases). This CDR3 reads CASSLDSPEAFF. The DNA of the CDR3 is TGTGCCAGCAGTTTGGACAGCCCTGAAGCTTTCTTT.